This entry lists 27 T cell receptor beta chains sequenced from one sample in a study of tumor-infiltrating lymphocytes in oesophageal squamous cell carcinoma. TCRdb independently ran MiXCR on the PCR reads; one entry per CDR3 protein. The sample shows approximately 10,000 distinct CDR3 sequences, roughly half of them seen only once. Sequencing was done on a sample of esophageal tumor tissue. The receptors were sampled from a female donor with esophageal squamous cell carcinoma.

In this sample, this clonotype turned up once. DNA of the CDR3: TGTGCCAGCAGTGCTTCCCTCCAGACAGGGGGCCATGAGCAGTTCTTC. This codes for CASSASLQTGGHEQFF. The gene calls are TRBV6-1 and TRBJ2-1, with 10 bases matching TRBD1. The CDR3 runs to 16 residues. Losses at the gene ends were 4 bases for V and 8 bases for J; bases not matched to a gene: 11. The germline V gene has CDR1 MNHNS and CDR2 SASEGT.

In this sample, this clonotype is medium-sized. The chain links TRBV7-3 to TRBJ2-5; D not resolved. The V gene lost 5 bases and the J gene lost 4 bases, with 11 bases spanning the gap. Germline V gives CDR1 SGHTA, CDR2 FQGTGA. This CDR3 is built from 13 residues. CDR3 bases: TGTGCCAGCAGCCGTCACATGGGAGAGACCCAGTACTTC. Amino acids: CASSRHMGETQYF.

The chain is built from TRBV11-2 and TRBJ2-3, with a tentative D call TRBD2 (6 bases). The J call may be incorrect, as the DNA end agrees better with TRBJ2-1. CDR1 is SGHAT, CDR2 FQNNGV, per germline. The CDR3 is 13 amino acids. The CDR3 sequence: CASSALPAGKQFF. CDR3 nucleotides: TGTGCCAGCAGCGCTCTTCCGGCGGGAAAGCAGTTCTTC.

V gene TRBV30 combines with J gene TRBJ2-4; 8 nucleotides agree with TRBD1. The V gene end was trimmed by 1 base and the J gene end by 13 bases; junction bases not matched to a gene: 12. The CDR3 is made up of 14 amino acids. Per germline, CDR1 GTSNPN and CDR2 SVGIG (reference sequence). CDR3 coding DNA: TGTGCCTGGAGTGCGACAGGGGTGAAAGATACGCAGTACTTC. This gives the protein CAWSATGVKDTQYF.

In the case of this clonotype: At one of its ends the junction is not consistent with the germline gene, which may arise from a read error. The DNA for the CDR3 is TGTGCCAGCAGCAAACAGGGAGCCGGATGGGCCCAGTACTTT. Amino acids: CASSKQGAGWAQYF. This chain uses TRBV7-8 with TRBJ1-6; possibly TRBD1 for D (6 bases). The germline gives CDR1 SGHVS, CDR2 FQNEAQ. The CDR3 spans 14 residues.

The V and J genes are TRBV9 and TRBJ2-6; D remains unclear. Germline V lookup: CDR1 SGDLS, CDR2 YYNGEE. V lost 0 bases, J lost 3 bases, and 4 bases lay in between. The CDR3 has 14 amino acids. In DNA form, the CDR3 reads TGTGCCAGCAGCGTAGGAGTTGGGGCCAACGTCCTGACTTTC. It yields the protein CASSVGVGANVLTF.

V is TRBV28 and J is TRBJ2-7; possibly TRBD2 for D (5 bases). V lost 5 bases and J 6 bases, leaving 11 bases between the germline ends. The CDR3 is made up of 12 amino acids. Germline V gives CDR1 MDHEN, CDR2 SYDVKM. The CDR3 is CASSPRLAEQYF. The CDR3 DNA is TGTGCCAGCAGTCCCCGTCTAGCCGAGCAGTACTTC.

By share, this clonotype ranks as medium-sized. V usage is TRBV12-3 or TRBV12-4 and J usage is TRBJ1-1, with TRBD1 matching 8 bases. CDR3 length: 15 amino acids. J gave up 4 bases and V 6 bases, and 10 bases lay outside the gene matches. The CDR3: CASSRPGQGSTEAFF. CDR3 bases: TGTGCCAGCAGCCGACCCGGACAGGGTTCCACTGAAGCTTTCTTT.

This clonotype is labeled medium-sized. This chain uses TRBV12-3 or TRBV12-4 with TRBJ2-3; 9 bases align to TRBD2. The CDR3 length is 15 residues. Germline trimming cut 3 bases from V and 4 bases from J; bases unmatched to any gene: 5. CDR3 residues: CASSFGSGGADTQYF. The CDR3 DNA is TGTGCCAGCAGTTTTGGTAGCGGGGGAGCAGATACGCAGTATTTT.

V is TRBV6-2 or TRBV6-3 and J is TRBJ2-4, with 7 bases that match TRBD1. The CDR3 spans 13 residues. Looked up from germline, CDR1 is MNHEY and CDR2 is SVGEGT. V lost 6 bases and J lost 13; bases outside the gene matches: 12. CDR3 sequence reads: CASSPTGSPNQYF. CDR3 in DNA: TGTGCCAGCAGCCCGACAGGGTCCCCCAACCAGTACTTC.

A remark on this clonotype: An end of the junction differs from the germline gene, which may be a read error. The chain recombines TRBV7-6 with TRBJ1-1; the D gene is possibly TRBD1 (6 bases). Germline CDR1 and CDR2: SGHVS and FNYEAQ. This CDR3 has 13 residues. The CDR3 protein is CASSLKGGAEAFF. CDR3 in DNA: TGTGCTAGCAGCTTAAAGGGGGGAGCTGAAGCTTTCTTT.

On this clonotype itself: The conserved closing phenylalanine or tryptophan is absent in this CDR3, likely reflecting a read error. The DNA is omitted, as the CDR3 cannot be located on it reliably, and the CDR3 follows TCRdb's listing. The chain joins TRBV7-8 to TRBJ2-5; TRBD2 is taken as the D call from the table, unchecked against the DNA. The CDR3 contains 16 residues when both ends are counted. The germline gives CDR1 SGHVS, CDR2 FQNEAQ. CDR3 sequence: CASSFAIWNSPLHFGN.

To note about this clonotype: An end of the junction does not agree with germline; a read error may underlie this. The chain uses TRBV7-2 and TRBJ2-1; D possibly corresponds to TRBD1 (7 bases). From germline, CDR1 is SGHTA and CDR2 FQGNSA. The CDR3 has 15 amino acids. The CDR3 protein is CASSLTRGPLREQFF. In DNA form, the CDR3 reads TGTGCCAGCAGCTTAACGAGGGGGCCCCTTCGGGAGCAATTCTTC.

This clonotype was observed a few times. This chain uses TRBV6-1 with TRBJ2-2, with unresolved D. Germline assignment: CDR1 MNHNS and CDR2 SASEGT. The CDR3 has 11 residues. The V gene lost 7 bases and the J gene lost 1 base, with 1 base spanning the gap. The CDR3 spells CASKNTGELFF. DNA for the CDR3: TGTGCCAGCAAGAACACCGGGGAGCTGTTTTTT.

This chain connects TRBV7-2 to TRBJ2-1, with 8 bases identical to TRBD1. The end of the DNA fits TRBJ2-5 better, so the J call may be wrong. Germline lookup yields CDR1 SGHTA and CDR2 FQGNSA. The CDR3 spans 13 residues. The CDR3 spells CASSPTGVETQYF. CDR3 nucleotides: TGTGCCAGCAGCCCGACAGGGGTAGAGACCCAGTACTTC.

This clonotype occurred many times. This chain joins TRBV27 and TRBJ2-1, with no clear D. Trimming shortened V by 2 bases and J by 7 bases, and 15 bases separated the two germline ends. CDR1 and CDR2 from the germline V gene are MNHEY and SMNVEV (reference sequence). The CDR3 is made up of 15 amino acids. The DNA of the CDR3 is TGTGCCAGCAGTTTAAGCAGGAACGCGTTAAATGAGCAGTTCTTC. This codes for CASSLSRNALNEQFF.

V gene TRBV7-9 combines with J gene TRBJ2-5; no definite D call. The J call could be wrong; TRBJ2-7 is a better fit for the DNA end. CDR3 size: 16 residues. CDR1 is SEHNR, CDR2 FQNEAQ, per germline (reference sequence). CDR3 amino acids: CASSRPQAGRSYEQYF. As DNA, the CDR3 is TGTGCCAGCAGCCGCCCCCAGGCAGGTCGCTCCTACGAGCAGTACTTC.

This clonotype was observed at least ten times. The chain couples TRBV6-1 to TRBJ1-2; TRBD1 might be the D (5 bases). The CDR3 is 11 residues long. Germline lookup yields CDR1 MNHNS and CDR2 SASEGT. V lost 8 bases, J lost 4 bases, and 8 bases lay in between. The CDR3 spells CASGDGYGYTF. CDR3 nucleotides: TGTGCCAGCGGGGACGGCTATGGCTACACCTTC.

This chain connects TRBV6-2 or TRBV6-3 to TRBJ1-5; 8 bases are a match to TRBD1. CDR1 and CDR2 (germline): MNHEY, SVGEGT. V lost 8 bases, J lost 5 bases, and 5 bases stayed unmatched. The length of the CDR3 is 13 residues. The DNA of the CDR3 is TGTGCCAGCGGACAGGGAATTCATCAGCCCCAGCATTTT. As protein: CASGQGIHQPQHF.

This chain links TRBV7-3 with TRBJ2-5, with 7 positions matching TRBD2. The last part of the DNA fits TRBJ2-1 better; the J call may be wrong. The CDR3 is 14 residues long. Germline V gene data show CDR1 as SGHTA and CDR2 as FQGTGA. CDR3 loop: CASSSFGTTNEQFF. The CDR3 coding sequence is TGTGCCAGCAGCTCATTCGGGACTACCAATGAGCAGTTCTTC.

V usage is TRBV6-1 and J usage is TRBJ2-4; D not resolved. The J call is in doubt because the DNA end fits TRBJ2-1 better. The CDR3 extends over 14 amino acids. CDR1 and CDR2 from the germline V gene are MNHNS and SASEGT. The CDR3 region is CASSEALGPHEQFF. As DNA, the CDR3 is TGTGCCAGCAGTGAAGCGCTAGGACCCCATGAGCAGTTCTTC.

The J gene is TRBJ1-2, the V gene TRBV28, with D perhaps TRBD1 (5 bases). V dropped 3 bases and J dropped 8 bases, with 19 bases sitting between them. Per the germline V gene, CDR1 is MDHEN and CDR2 is SYDVKM. The CDR3 runs 15 residues. CDR3 sequence: CASSFVTLQSGGYTF. For the CDR3, the DNA is TGTGCCAGCAGTTTTGTTACGTTACAGTCAGGGGGCTACACCTTC.

This clonotype was detected a few times. The CDR3 sequence: CASSLARAGGRVLYEQYF. CDR3 nucleotide sequence: TGTGCCAGCAGCTTAGCGCGGGCTGGCGGGAGGGTCCTCTACGAGCAGTACTTC. This rearrangement joins TRBV7-8 to TRBJ2-7; 9 positions agree with TRBD2. The germline gives CDR1 SGHVS, CDR2 FQNEAQ. V lost 0 bases and J lost 3; bases outside the gene matches: 12. This CDR3 is built from 18 residues.

This clonotype has a count of ten or more. Just one base apart from a much larger clone, this may be a read error. The rearrangement joins TRBV7-9 to TRBJ2-1; no clear D gene. The assigned J gene may be wrong: the sequence end matches TRBJ2-7 better. Germline V gives CDR1 SEHNR, CDR2 FQNEAQ (reference sequence). This CDR3 comprises 15 residues. The CDR3 protein is CASSLDRSVAAEQYF. As DNA, the CDR3 is TGTGCCAGCAGCTTAGATAGGAGCGTAGCCGCTGAGCAGTACTTC.

In its sample, this clonotype was seen a few times. At one end, the junction sequence differs from germline, possibly due to a read error. The V call is TRBV12-3 or TRBV12-4, the J call TRBJ2-7, with D perhaps matching TRBD1 or TRBD2 (7 bases each). This CDR3 contains 14 residues. In DNA, the CDR3 is TGTGCCAGCACCAGGGGGGGTGTTAATTCACCCCTCCACTTC. Translated: CASTRGGVNSPLHF.

The V gene is TRBV6-6, the J gene TRBJ2-3; D unresolved. The J call could be wrong; TRBJ1-1 is a better fit for the DNA end. The CDR3 length is 12 residues. Germline values: CDR1 MNHNY, CDR2 SVGAGI (reference sequence). The CDR3 loop reads CASSYSASEAFF. The CDR3 nucleotides read TGTGCCAGCAGTTACTCTGCCTCTGAAGCTTTCTTT.

This clonotype was seen a single time. The chain employs TRBV7-6 and TRBJ2-7, with D possibly matching TRBD1 (5 bases). The assigned J gene may be wrong: the sequence end matches TRBJ1-2 better. Germline lookup yields CDR1 SGHVS and CDR2 FNYEAQ. This CDR3 comprises 15 residues. The CDR3 loop is CASSLTKTDNYGYTF. CDR3 DNA sequence: TGTGCCAGCAGCTTAACCAAGACAGATAACTATGGCTACACCTTC.